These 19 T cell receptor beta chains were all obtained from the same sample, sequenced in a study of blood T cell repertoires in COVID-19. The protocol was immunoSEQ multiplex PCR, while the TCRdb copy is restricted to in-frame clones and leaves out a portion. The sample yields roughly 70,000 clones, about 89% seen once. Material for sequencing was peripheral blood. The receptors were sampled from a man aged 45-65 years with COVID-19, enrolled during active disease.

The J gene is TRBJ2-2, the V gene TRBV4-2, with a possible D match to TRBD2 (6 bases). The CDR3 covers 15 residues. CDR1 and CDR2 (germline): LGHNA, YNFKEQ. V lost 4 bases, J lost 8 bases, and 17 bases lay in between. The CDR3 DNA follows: TGTGCCAGCAGCCTCGGGGGTGGGGGAGATGGGGAGCTGTTTTTT. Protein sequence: CASSLGGGGDGELFF.

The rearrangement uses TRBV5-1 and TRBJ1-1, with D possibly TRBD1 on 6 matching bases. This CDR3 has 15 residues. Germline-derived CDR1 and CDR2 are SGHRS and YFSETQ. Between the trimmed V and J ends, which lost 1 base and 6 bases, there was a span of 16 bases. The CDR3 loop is CASSLQTGTPAEAFF. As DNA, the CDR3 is TGCGCCAGCAGCTTGCAAACAGGGACGCCAGCTGAAGCTTTCTTT.

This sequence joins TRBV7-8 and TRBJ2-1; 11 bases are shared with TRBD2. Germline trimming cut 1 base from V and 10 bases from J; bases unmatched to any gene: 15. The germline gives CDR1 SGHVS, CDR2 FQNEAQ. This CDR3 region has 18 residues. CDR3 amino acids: CASSLDGLAGGPNGEQFF. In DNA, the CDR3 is TGTGCCAGCAGCTTAGACGGCCTAGCGGGGGGCCCCAATGGGGAGCAGTTCTTC.

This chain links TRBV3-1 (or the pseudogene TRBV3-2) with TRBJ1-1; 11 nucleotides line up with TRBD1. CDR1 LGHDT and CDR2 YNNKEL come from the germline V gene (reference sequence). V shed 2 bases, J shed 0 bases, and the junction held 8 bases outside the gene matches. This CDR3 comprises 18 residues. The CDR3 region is CASSQSRTGGLMNTEAFF. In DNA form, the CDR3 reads TGTGCCAGCAGCCAATCCCGGACAGGGGGCCTCATGAACACTGAAGCTTTCTTT.

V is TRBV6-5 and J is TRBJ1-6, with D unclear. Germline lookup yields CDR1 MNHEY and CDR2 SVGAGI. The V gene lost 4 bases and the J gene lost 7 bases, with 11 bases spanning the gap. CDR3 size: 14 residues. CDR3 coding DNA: TGTGCCAGCAGTTCCGGGATAACCAATTCACCCCTCCACTTT. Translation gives CASSSGITNSPLHF.

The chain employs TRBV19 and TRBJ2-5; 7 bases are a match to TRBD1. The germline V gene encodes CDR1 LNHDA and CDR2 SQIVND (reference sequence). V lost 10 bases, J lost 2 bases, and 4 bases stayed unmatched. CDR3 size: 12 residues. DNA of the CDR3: TGTGCCACAGGGACAGATCAAGAGACCCAGTACTTC. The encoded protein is CATGTDQETQYF.

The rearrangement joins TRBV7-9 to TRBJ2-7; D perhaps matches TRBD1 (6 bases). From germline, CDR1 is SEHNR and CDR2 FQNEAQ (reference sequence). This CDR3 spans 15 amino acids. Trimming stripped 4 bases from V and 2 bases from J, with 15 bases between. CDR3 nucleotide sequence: TGTGCCAGCAGCTCAACGACAGGCTGGGCCTACGAGCAGTACTTC. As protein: CASSSTTGWAYEQYF. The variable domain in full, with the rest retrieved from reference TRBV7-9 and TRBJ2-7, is DTGVSQNPRHKITKRGQNVTFRCDPISEHNRLYWYRQTLGQGPEFLTYFQNEAQLEKSRLLSDRFSAERPKGSFSTLEIQRTEQGDSAMYLCASSSTTGWAYEQYFGPGTRLTVT.

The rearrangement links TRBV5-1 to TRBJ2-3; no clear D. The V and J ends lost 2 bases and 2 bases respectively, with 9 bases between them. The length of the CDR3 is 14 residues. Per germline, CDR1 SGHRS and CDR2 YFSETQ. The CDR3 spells CASSFSDFTDTQYF. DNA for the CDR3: TGCGCCAGCAGCTTTTCCGACTTCACAGATACGCAGTATTTT.

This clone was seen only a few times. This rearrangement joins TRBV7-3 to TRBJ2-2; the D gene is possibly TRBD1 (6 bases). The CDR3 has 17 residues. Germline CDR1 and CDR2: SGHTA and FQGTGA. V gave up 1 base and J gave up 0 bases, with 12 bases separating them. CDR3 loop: CASSLNRQVTNTGELFF. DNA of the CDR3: TGTGCCAGCAGCTTAAATCGACAGGTTACGAACACCGGGGAGCTGTTTTTT. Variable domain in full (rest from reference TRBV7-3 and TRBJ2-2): GAGVSQTPSNKVTEKGKYVELRCDPISGHTALYWYRQSLGQGPEFLIYFQGTGAADDSGLPNDRFFAVRPEGSVSTLKIQRTERGDSAVYLCASSLNRQVTNTGELFFGEGSRLTVL.

The CDR3 sequence: CASRGGLAGFEQFF. The DNA for the CDR3 is TGTGCCAGCAGGGGGGGACTAGCGGGATTTGAGCAGTTCTTC. The J gene is TRBJ2-1, the V gene TRBV6-6; TRBD2 matches 13 bases. The CDR3 consists of 14 residues. CDR1 MNHNY and CDR2 SVGAGI come from the germline V gene (reference sequence). J gave up 9 bases and V 6 bases, and 5 bases lay outside the gene matches.

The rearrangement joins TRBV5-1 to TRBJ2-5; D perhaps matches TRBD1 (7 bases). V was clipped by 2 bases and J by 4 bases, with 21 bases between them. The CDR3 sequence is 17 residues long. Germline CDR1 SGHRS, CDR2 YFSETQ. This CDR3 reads CASSFLGGDRVGETQYF. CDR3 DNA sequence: TGCGCCAGCAGCTTTTTGGGGGGAGACAGGGTCGGAGAGACCCAGTACTTC.

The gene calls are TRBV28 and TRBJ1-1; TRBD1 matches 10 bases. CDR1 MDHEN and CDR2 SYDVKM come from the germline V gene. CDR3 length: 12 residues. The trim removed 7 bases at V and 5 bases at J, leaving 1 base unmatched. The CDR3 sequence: CASMDRGTEAFF. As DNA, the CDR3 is TGTGCCAGCATGGACAGGGGGACTGAAGCTTTCTTT.

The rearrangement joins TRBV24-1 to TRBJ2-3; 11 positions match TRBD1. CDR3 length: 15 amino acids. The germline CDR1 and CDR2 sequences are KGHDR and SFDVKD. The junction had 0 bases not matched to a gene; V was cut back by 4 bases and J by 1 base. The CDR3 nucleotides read TGTGCCACCAGTGAGGGACAGGGGGGCACAGATACGCAGTATTTT. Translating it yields CATSEGQGGTDTQYF.

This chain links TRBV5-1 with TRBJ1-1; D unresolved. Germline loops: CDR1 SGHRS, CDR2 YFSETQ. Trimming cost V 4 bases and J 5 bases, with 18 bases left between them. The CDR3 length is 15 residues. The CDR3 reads CASSPIGSGLTEAFF. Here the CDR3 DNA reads TGCGCCAGCAGCCCCATAGGGAGTGGGCTGACTGAAGCTTTCTTT.

CDR3 DNA sequence: TGTGCCAGCAGCTCGACGACTAGTGGCAATGAGCAGTTCTTC. This encodes CASSSTTSGNEQFF. The gene calls are TRBV7-6 and TRBJ2-1, with a tentative D call TRBD2 (6 bases). Germline-derived CDR1 and CDR2 are SGHVS and FNYEAQ. Trimming removed 4 bases at V and 6 bases at J, with 13 bases between. CDR3 length: 14 amino acids.

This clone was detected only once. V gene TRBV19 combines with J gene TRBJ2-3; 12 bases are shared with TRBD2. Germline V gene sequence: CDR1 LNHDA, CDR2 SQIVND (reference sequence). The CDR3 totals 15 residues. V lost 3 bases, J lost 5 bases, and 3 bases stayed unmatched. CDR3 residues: CASSMETSGRDTQYF. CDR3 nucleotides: TGTGCCAGTAGTATGGAGACTAGCGGGAGAGATACGCAGTATTTT.

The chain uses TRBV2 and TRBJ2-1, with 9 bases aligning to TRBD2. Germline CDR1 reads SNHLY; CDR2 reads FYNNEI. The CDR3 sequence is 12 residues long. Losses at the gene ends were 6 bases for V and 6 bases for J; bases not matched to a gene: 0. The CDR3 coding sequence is TGTGCCAGCAGACTAGCGGGCAATGAGCAGTTCTTC. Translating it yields CASRLAGNEQFF.

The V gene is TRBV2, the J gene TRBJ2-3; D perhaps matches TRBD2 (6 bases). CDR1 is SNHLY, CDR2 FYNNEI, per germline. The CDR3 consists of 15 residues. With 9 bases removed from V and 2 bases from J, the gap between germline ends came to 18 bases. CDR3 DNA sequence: TGTGCCAGTTACGGGAGTGGAAACTTCACAGATACGCAGTATTTT. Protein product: CASYGSGNFTDTQYF.

The CDR3 is CASSWTIASVLEQFF. The CDR3 nucleotides are TGTGCCAGCAGCTGGACAATCGCTAGCGTCCTTGAGCAGTTCTTC. The chain is built from TRBV7-9 and TRBJ2-1; weak D call: TRBD2 (6 bases). Germline CDR1 reads SEHNR; CDR2 reads FQNEAQ (reference sequence). The CDR3 loop spans 15 amino acids. V shed 4 bases and J shed 9 bases, with 19 bases lying between them. Using reference TRBV7-9 and TRBJ2-1 for the parts outside the CDR3, the full variable domain is DTGVSQNPRHKITKRGQNVTFRCDPISEHNRLYWYRQTLGQGPEFLTYFQNEAQLEKSRLLSDRFSAERPKGSFSTLEIQRTEQGDSAMYLCASSWTIASVLEQFFGPGTRLTVL.